The clone carrying this T cell receptor beta chain showed up just a few times. The data are from a study of blood T cell repertoires in COVID-19. Study details: The samples span acute and convalescent COVID-19 from the United States, Italy and Spain.

Data came from immunoSEQ multiplex PCR; TCRdb stores just in-frame clones and leaves some out. The table has 250,000 to 300,000 clones, about nine tenths seen once; the top ten hold about 14%. The study assigned cohorts using participant-reported clinical history. The germline CDR1 and CDR2 sequences are LGHDT and YNNKEL (reference sequence). This CDR3 has 14 amino acids. Trimming at V came to 0 bases and at J to 12 bases, leaving 5 bases not matched to a gene. V usage is TRBV3-1 (or the pseudogene TRBV3-2) and J usage is TRBJ1-4; TRBD1 agrees at 9 bases. The specimen sequenced was PBMCs or T cells enriched from blood (not recorded which). The TCR was taken from a man between 18 and 29 years old who had recovered from COVID-19. CDR3 bases: TGTGCCAGCAGCCAAGATGGGGGACAGGGCGAACTGTTTTTT. This codes for CASSQDGGQGELFF.